This TCR beta chain is from a study of blood T cell repertoires in COVID-19. This table comes from immunoSEQ multiplex PCR, and its TCRdb copy is limited to in-frame clones, with some not included. The sample yields 120,000 to 150,000 clones, 80% to 90% seen once. Germline V gene data show CDR1 as KGHDR and CDR2 as SFDVKD. CDR3 length: 14 residues. Deletions cut 4 bases from V and 4 bases from J, with 12 bases between. This receptor was taken from a man younger than 35 with COVID-19, enrolled during active disease. Specimen: peripheral blood. The gene calls are TRBV24-1 and TRBJ1-1; tentatively, D is TRBD1 (5 bases). In DNA form, the CDR3 reads TGTGCCACCAGTGACACAGGTGTGGGCACTGAAGCTTTCTTT. Its translation is CATSDTGVGTEAFF.